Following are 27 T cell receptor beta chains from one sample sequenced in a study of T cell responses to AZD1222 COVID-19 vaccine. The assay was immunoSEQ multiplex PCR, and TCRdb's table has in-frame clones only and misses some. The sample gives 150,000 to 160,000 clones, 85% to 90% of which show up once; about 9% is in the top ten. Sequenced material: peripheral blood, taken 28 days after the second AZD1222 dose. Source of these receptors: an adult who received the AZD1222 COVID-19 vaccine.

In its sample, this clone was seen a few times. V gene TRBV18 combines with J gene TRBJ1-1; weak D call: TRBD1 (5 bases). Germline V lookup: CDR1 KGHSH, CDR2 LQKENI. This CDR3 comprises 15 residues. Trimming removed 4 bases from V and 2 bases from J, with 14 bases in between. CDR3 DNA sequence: TGTGCCAGCTCACTAACCAGGGACGGTAACACTGAAGCTTTCTTT. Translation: CASSLTRDGNTEAFF. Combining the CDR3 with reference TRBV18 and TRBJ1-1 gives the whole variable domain NAGVMQNPRHLVRRRGQEARLRCSPMKGHSHVYWYRQLPEEGLKFMVYLQKENIIDESGMPKERFSAEFPKEGPSILRIQQVVRGDSAAYFCASSLTRDGNTEAFFGQGTRLTVV.

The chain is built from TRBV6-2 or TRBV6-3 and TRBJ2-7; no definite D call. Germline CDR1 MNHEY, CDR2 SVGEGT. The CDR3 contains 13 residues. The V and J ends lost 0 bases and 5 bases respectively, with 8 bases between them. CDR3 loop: CASSYSSANEQYF. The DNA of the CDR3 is TGTGCCAGCAGTTACTCTTCCGCAAACGAGCAGTACTTC.

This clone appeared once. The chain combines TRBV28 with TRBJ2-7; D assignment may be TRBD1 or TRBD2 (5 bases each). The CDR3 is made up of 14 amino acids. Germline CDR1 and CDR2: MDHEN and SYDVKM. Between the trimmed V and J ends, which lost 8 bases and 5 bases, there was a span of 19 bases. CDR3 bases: TGTGCCAGCGATTCCCCGGGACGAGAGCACGAGCAGTACTTC. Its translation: CASDSPGREHEQYF.

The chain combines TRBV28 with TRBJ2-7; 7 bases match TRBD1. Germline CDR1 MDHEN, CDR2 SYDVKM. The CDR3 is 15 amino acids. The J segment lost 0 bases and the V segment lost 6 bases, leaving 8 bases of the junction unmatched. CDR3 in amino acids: CASRSGTVSSYEQYF. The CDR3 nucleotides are TGTGCCAGCAGGTCCGGGACAGTGAGCTCCTACGAGCAGTACTTC. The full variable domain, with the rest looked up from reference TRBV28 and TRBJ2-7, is DVKVTQSSRYLVKRTGEKVFLECVQDMDHENMFWYRQDPGLGLRLIYFSYDVKMKEKGDIPEGYSVSREKKERFSLILESASTNQTSMYLCASRSGTVSSYEQYFGPGTRLTVT.

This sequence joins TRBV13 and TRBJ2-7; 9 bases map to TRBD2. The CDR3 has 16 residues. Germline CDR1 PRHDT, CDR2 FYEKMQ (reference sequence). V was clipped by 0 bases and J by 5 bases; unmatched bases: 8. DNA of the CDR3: TGTGCCAGCAGCTTAGGCGTCGGTAGCGGGAGTAACGAGCAGTACTTC. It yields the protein CASSLGVGSGSNEQYF. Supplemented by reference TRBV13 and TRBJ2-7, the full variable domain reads AAGVIQSPRHLIKEKRETATLKCYPIPRHDTVYWYQQGPGQDPQFLISFYEKMQSDKGSIPDRFSAQQFSDYHSELNMSSLELGDSALYFCASSLGVGSGSNEQYFGPGTRLTVT.

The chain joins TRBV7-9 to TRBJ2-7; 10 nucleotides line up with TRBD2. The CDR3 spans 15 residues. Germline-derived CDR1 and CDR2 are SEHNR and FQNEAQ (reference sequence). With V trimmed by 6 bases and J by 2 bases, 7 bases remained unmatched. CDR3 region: CASSQRTSGPYEQYF. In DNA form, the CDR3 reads TGTGCCAGCAGTCAGAGGACTAGCGGTCCCTACGAGCAGTACTTC.

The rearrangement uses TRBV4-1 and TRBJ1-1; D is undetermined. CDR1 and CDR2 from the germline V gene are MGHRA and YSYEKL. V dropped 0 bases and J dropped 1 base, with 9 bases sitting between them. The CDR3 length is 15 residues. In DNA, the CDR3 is TGCGCCAGCAGCCAAGATAGGGTCCCGAACACTGAAGCTTTCTTT. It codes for CASSQDRVPNTEAFF.

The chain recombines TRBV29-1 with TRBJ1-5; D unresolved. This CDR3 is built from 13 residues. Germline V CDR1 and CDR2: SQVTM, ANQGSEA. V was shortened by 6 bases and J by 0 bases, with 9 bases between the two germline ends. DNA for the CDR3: TGCAGCGTCTGCTCAGGTAGCAATCAGCCCCAGCATTTT. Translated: CSVCSGSNQPQHF.

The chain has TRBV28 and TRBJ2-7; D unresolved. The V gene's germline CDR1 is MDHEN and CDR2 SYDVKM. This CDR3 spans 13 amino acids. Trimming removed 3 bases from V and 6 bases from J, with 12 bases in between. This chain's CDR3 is CASSFGRAREQYF. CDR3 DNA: TGTGCCAGCAGTTTCGGACGAGCCCGCGAGCAGTACTTC.

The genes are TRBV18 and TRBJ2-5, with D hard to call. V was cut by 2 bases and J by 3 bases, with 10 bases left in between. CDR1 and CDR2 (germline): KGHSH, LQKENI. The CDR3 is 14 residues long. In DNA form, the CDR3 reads TGTGCCAGCTCACCAGTCTCGCAGGAAGAGACCCAGTACTTC. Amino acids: CASSPVSQEETQYF. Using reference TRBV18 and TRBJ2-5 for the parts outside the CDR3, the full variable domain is NAGVMQNPRHLVRRRGQEARLRCSPMKGHSHVYWYRQLPEEGLKFMVYLQKENIIDESGMPKERFSAEFPKEGPSILRIQQVVRGDSAAYFCASSPVSQEETQYFGPGTRLLVL.

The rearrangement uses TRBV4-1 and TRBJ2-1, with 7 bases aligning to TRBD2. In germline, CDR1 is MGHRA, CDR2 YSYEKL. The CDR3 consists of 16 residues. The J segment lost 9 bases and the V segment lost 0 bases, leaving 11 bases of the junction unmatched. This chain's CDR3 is CASSQEWGRAGREQFF. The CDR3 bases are TGCGCCAGCAGCCAAGAATGGGGGAGGGCCGGTCGTGAGCAGTTCTTC.

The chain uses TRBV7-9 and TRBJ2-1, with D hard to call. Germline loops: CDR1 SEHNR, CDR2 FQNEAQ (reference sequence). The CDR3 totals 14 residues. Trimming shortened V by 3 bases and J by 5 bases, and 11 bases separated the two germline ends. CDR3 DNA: TGTGCCAGCAGCTTCGGACCTATTGACAATGAGCAGTTCTTC. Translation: CASSFGPIDNEQFF.

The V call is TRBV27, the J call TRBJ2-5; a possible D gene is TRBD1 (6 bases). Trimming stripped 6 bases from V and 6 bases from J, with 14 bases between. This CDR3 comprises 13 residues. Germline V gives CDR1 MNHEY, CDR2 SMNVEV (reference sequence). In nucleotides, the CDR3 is TGTGCCAGCAGCCGAACCGGGACAAAGACCCAGTACTTC. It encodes CASSRTGTKTQYF.

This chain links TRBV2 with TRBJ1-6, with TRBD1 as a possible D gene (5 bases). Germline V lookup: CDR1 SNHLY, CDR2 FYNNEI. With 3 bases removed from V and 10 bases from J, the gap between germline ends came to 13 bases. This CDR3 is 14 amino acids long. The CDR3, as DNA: TGTGCCAGCAGTGAGGGACTTTACGGGTCACCCCTCCACTTT. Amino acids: CASSEGLYGSPLHF.

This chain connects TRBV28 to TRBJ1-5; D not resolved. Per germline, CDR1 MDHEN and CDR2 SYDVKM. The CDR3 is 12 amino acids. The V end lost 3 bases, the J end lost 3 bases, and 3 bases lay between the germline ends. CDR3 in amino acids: CASSFDNQPQHF. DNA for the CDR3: TGTGCCAGCAGTTTTGACAATCAGCCCCAGCATTTT.

The CDR3 sequence: CASKPRGGTEAFF. CDR3 in DNA: TGTGCCAGTAAACCTCGCGGGGGGACTGAAGCTTTCTTT. The chain employs TRBV19 and TRBJ1-1, with a weak D call TRBD1 (5 bases). V gave up 7 bases and J gave up 5 bases, with 14 bases separating them. The CDR3 consists of 13 residues. In germline, CDR1 is LNHDA, CDR2 SQIVND (reference sequence). The entire variable domain, with the rest obtained from reference TRBV19 and TRBJ1-1, is as follows: DGGITQSPKYLFRKEGQNVTLSCEQNLNHDAMYWYRQDPGQGLRLIYYSQIVNDFQKGDIAEGYSVSREKKESFPLTVTSAQKNPTAFYLCASKPRGGTEAFFGQGTRLTVV.

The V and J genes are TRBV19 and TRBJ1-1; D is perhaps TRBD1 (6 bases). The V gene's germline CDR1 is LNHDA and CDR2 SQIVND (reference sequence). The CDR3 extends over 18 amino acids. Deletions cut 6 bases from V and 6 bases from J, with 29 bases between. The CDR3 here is CASSPSRAGVRRVAEAFF. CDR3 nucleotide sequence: TGTGCCAGTAGCCCTAGTCGGGCAGGGGTGAGGCGCGTAGCTGAAGCTTTCTTT.

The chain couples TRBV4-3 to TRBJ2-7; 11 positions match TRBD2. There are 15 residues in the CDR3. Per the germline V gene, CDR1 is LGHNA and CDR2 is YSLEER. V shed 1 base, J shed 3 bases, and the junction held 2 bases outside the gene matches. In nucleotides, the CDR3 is TGCGCCAGCAGCCAAGTAGCGGGAGGGATCTACGAGCAGTACTTC. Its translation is CASSQVAGGIYEQYF.

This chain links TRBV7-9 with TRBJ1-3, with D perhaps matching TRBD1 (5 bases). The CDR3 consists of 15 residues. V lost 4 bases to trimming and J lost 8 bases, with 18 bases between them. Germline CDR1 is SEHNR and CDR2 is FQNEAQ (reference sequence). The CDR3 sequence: CASSSDTRTRDTIYF. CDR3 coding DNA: TGTGCCAGCAGCTCGGACACCCGAACCCGGGACACCATATATTTT.

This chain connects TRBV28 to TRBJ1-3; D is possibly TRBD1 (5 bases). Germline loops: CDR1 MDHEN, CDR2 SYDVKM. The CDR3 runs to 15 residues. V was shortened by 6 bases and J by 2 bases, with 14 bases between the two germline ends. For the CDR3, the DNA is TGTGCCAGCAGGGGGGGTTTGGTAACTGGAAACACCATATATTTT. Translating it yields CASRGGLVTGNTIYF.

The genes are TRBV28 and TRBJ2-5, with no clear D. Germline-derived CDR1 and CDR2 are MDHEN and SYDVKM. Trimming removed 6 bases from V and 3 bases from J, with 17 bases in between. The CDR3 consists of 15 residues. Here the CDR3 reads CASSPPGPGKETQYF. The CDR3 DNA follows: TGTGCCAGCAGCCCCCCCGGACCCGGAAAAGAGACCCAGTACTTC.

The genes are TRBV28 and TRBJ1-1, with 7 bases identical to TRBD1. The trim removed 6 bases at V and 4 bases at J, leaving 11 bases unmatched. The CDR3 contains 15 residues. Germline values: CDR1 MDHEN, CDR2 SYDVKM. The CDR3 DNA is TGTGCCAGCAGCCGCGACAGGGCTCTGAGCACTGAAGCTTTCTTT. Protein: CASSRDRALSTEAFF.

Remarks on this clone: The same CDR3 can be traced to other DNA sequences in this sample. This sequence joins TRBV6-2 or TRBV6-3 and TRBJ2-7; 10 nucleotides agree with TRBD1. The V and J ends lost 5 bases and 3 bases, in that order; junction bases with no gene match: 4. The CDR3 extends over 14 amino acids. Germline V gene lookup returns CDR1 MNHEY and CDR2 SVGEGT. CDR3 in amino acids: CASSRTGGGYEQYF. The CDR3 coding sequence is TGTGCCAGCAGTCGGACAGGGGGAGGCTACGAGCAGTACTTC.

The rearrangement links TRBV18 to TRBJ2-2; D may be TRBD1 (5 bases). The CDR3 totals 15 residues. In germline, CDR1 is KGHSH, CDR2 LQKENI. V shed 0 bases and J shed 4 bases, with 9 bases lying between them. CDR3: CASSPPRRGTGELFF. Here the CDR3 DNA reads TGTGCCAGCTCACCACCAAGAAGGGGCACCGGGGAGCTGTTTTTT.

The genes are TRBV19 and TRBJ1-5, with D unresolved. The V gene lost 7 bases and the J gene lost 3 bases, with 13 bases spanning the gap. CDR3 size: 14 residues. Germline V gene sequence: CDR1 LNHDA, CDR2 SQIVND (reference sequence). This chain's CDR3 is CASINGGINQPQHF. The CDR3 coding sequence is TGTGCCAGTATCAACGGCGGAATCAATCAGCCCCAGCATTTT. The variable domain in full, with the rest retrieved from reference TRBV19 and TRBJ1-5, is DGGITQSPKYLFRKEGQNVTLSCEQNLNHDAMYWYRQDPGQGLRLIYYSQIVNDFQKGDIAEGYSVSREKKESFPLTVTSAQKNPTAFYLCASINGGINQPQHFGDGTRLSIL.

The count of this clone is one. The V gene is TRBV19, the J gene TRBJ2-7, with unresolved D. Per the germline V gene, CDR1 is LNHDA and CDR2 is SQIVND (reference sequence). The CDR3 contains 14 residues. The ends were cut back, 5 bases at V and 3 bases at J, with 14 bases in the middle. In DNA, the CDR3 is TGTGCCAGTAGTCCCTCCGGGTCAGACTACGAGCAGTACTTC. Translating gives CASSPSGSDYEQYF.

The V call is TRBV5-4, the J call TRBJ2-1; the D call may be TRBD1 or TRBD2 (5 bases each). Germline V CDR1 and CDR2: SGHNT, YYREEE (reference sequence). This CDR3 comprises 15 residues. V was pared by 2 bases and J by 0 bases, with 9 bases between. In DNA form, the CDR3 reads TGTGCCAGCAGCTTTATGAGGGGCTCCTACAATGAGCAGTTCTTC. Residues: CASSFMRGSYNEQFF.